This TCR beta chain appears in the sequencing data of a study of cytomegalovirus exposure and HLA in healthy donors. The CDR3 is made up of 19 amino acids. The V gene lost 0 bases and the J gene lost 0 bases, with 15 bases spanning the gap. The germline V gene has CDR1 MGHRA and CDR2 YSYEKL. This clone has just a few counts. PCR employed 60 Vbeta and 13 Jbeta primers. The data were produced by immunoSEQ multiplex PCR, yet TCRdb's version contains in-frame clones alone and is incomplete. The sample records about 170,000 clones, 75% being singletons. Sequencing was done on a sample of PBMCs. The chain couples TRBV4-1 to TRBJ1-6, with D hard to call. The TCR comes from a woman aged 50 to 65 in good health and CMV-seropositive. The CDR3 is CASSQDREGVPSYNSPLHF. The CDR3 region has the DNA TGCGCCAGCAGCCAAGATCGAGAAGGAGTCCCCTCCTATAATTCACCCCTCCACTTT.